Listed here is a single T cell receptor beta chain. The antigen is not known. TCRdb re-called the 5' RACE reads with MiXCR, one entry per CDR3 protein. The table includes about 20,000 distinct CDR3 sequences, about 16% detected once. The sample comes from a study of spatial heterogeneity in lung cancer. Study-wide results and limits: Higher tumor mutation counts went along with higher counts of expanded intratumoral alpha and beta TCRs.

The time point was: sample taken at primary tumor resection. There were approximately 69 donors, all of them untreated patients with early-stage non-small cell lung cancer. Unsorted samples of tumor, nontumor lung or frozen PBMC had their whole RNA sequenced. This clonotype originated in a female donor with early-stage non-small cell lung cancer. Sample: lung tumor tissue, taken at surgery.

CDR3 in amino acids: CAWRRGGTGELFF. CDR3 coding DNA: TGTGCCTGGCGCCGGGGGGGAACCGGGGAGCTGTTTTTT. The rearrangement joins TRBV30 to TRBJ2-2; 8 nucleotides align to TRBD2. This CDR3 contains 13 residues. Germline assignment: CDR1 GTSNPN and CDR2 SVGIG (reference sequence). Trimming at V came to 5 bases and at J to 5 bases, leaving 4 bases not matched to a gene.